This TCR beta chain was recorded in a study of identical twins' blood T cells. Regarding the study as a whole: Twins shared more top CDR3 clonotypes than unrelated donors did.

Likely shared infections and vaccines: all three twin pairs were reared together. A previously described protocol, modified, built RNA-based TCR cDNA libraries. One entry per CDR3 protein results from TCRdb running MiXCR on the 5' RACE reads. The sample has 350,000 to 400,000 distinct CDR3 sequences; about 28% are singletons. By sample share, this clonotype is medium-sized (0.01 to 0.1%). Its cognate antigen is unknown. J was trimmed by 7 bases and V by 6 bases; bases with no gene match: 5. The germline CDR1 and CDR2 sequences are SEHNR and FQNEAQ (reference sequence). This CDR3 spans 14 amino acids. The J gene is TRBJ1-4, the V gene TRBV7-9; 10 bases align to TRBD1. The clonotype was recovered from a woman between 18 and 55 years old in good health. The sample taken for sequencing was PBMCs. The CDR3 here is CASSRGQGSEKLFF. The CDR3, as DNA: TGTGCCAGCAGTAGGGGACAGGGGAGTGAAAAACTGTTTTTT.